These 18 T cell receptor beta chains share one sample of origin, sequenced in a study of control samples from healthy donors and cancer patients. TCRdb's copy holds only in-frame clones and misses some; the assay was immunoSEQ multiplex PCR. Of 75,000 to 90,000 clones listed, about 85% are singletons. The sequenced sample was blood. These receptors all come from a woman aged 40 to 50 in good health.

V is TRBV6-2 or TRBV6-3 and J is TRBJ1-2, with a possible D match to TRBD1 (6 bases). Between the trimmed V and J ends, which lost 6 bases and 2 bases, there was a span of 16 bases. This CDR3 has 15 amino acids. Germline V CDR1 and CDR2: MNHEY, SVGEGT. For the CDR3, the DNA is TGTGCCAGCAGCCGAACAGGGTTTTCGAACTATGGCTACACCTTC. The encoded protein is CASSRTGFSNYGYTF.

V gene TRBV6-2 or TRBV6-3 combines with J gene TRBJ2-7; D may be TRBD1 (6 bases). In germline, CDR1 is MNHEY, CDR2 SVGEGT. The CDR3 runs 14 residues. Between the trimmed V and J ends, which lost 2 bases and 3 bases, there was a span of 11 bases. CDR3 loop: CASSYPGHNYEQYF. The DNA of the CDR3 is TGTGCCAGCAGTTACCCGGGACACAACTACGAGCAGTACTTC.

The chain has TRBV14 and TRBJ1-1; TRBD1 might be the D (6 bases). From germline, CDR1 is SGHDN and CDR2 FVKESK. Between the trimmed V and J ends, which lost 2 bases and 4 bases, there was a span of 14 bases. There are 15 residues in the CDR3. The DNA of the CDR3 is TGTGCCAGCAGCCAAAACCCAGGGGTGGTCACTGAAGCTTTCTTT. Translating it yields CASSQNPGVVTEAFF.

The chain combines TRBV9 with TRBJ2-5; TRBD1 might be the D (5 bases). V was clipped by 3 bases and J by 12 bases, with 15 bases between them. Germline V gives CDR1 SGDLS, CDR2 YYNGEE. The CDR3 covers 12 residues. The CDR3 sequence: CASSGPDRREYF. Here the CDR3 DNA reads TGTGCCAGCAGCGGCCCCGACCGCAGGGAGTACTTC.

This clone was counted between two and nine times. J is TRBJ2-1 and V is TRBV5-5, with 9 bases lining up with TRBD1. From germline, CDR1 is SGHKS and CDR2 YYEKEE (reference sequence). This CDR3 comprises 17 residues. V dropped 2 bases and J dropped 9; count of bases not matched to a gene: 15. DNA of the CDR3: TGTGCCAGCAGCTTTGGGCCCCGGGACAGGGCGATTGGTGAGCAGTTCTTC. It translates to CASSFGPRDRAIGEQFF.

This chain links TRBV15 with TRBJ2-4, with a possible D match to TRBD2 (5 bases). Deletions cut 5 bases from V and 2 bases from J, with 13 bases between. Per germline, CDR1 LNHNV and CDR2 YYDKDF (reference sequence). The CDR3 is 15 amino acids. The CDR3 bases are TGTGCCACCAGCCCCCATGGAGGAACCAAAAACATTCAGTACTTC. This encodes CATSPHGGTKNIQYF.

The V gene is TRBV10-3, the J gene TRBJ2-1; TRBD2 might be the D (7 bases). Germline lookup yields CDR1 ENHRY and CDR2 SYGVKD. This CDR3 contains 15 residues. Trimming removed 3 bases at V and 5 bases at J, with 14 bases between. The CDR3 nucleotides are TGTGCCATCAGTGATGAAGGGGGGGGTAACAATGAGCAGTTCTTC. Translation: CAISDEGGGNNEQFF.

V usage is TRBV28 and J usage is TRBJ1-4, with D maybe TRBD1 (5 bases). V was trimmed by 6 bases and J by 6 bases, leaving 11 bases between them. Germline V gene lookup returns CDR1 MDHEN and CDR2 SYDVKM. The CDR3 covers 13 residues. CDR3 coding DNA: TGTGCCAGCAGCTCAGGAGGGGATGAAAAACTGTTTTTT. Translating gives CASSSGGDEKLFF. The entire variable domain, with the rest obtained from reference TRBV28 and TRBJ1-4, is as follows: DVKVTQSSRYLVKRTGEKVFLECVQDMDHENMFWYRQDPGLGLRLIYFSYDVKMKEKGDIPEGYSVSREKKERFSLILESASTNQTSMYLCASSSGGDEKLFFGSGTQLSVL.

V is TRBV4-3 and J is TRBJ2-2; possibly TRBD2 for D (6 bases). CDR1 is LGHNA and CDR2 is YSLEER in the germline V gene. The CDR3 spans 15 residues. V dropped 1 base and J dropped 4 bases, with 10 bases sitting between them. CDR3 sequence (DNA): TGCGCCAGCAGCCAAGGCCTAGCGACCACCGGGGAGCTGTTTTTT. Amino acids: CASSQGLATTGELFF.

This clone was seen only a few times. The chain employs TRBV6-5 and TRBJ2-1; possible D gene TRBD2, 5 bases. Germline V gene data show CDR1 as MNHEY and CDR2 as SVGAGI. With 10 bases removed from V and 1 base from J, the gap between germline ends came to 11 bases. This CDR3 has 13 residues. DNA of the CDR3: TGTGCCACCGAGACGGGGTCCTACAATGAGCAGTTCTTC. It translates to CATETGSYNEQFF.

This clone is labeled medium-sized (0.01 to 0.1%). Here the CDR3 DNA reads TGTGCCAGCAGTACCGGGACAGGGGCGATGGGCTACACCTTC. Its protein product is CASSTGTGAMGYTF. This chain connects TRBV9 to TRBJ1-2, with 10 positions matching TRBD1. The J segment lost 8 bases and the V segment lost 5 bases, leaving 9 bases of the junction unmatched. The CDR3 sequence is 14 residues long. The V gene's germline CDR1 is SGDLS and CDR2 YYNGEE.

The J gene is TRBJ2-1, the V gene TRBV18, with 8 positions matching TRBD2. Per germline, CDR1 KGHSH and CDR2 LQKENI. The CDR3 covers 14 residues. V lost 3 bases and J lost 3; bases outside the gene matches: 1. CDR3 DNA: TGTGCCAGCTCACCCAGCGGGGGCTACAATGAGCAGTTCTTC. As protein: CASSPSGGYNEQFF. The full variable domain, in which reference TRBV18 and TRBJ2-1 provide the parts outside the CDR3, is NAGVMQNPRHLVRRRGQEARLRCSPMKGHSHVYWYRQLPEEGLKFMVYLQKENIIDESGMPKERFSAEFPKEGPSILRIQQVVRGDSAAYFCASSPSGGYNEQFFGPGTRLTVL.

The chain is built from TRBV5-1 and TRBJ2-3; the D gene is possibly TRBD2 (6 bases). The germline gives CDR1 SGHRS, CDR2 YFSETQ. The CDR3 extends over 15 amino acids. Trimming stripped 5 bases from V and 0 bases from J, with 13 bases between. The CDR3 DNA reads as TGCGCCAGCAGTTCGTCCGGGACTAGCACAGATACGCAGTATTTT. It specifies CASSSSGTSTDTQYF. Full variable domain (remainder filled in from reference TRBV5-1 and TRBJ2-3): KAGVTQTPRYLIKTRGQQVTLSCSPISGHRSVSWYQQTPGQGLQFLFEYFSETQRNKGNFPGRFSGRQFSNSRSEMNVSTLELGDSALYLCASSSSGTSTDTQYFGPGTRLTVL.

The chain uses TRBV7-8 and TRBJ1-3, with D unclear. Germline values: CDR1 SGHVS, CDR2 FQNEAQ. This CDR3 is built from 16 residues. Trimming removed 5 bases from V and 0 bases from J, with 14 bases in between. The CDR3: CASSAVVGYSGNTIYF. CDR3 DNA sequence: TGTGCCAGCAGCGCGGTTGTAGGGTACTCTGGAAACACCATATATTTT.

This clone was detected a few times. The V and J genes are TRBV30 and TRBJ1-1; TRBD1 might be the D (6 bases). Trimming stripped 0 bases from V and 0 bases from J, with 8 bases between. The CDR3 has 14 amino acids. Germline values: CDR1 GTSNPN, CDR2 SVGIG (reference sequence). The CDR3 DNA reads TGTGCCTGGAGTGTACAGGGCTTGAACACTGAAGCTTTCTTT. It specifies CAWSVQGLNTEAFF.

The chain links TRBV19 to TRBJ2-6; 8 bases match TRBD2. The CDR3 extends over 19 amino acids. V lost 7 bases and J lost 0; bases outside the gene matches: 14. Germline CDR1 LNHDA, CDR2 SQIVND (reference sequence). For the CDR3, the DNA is TGTGCCAGTACCCCTAGGGCGGGGGGACTGAGCTCTGGGGCCAACGTCCTGACTTTC. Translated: CASTPRAGGLSSGANVLTF.

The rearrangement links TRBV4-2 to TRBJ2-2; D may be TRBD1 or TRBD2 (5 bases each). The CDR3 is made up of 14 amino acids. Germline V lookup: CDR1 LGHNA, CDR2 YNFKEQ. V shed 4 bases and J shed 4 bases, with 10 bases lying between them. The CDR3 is CASSPEGPTGELFF. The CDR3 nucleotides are TGTGCCAGCAGCCCCGAGGGGCCCACCGGGGAGCTGTTTTTT.

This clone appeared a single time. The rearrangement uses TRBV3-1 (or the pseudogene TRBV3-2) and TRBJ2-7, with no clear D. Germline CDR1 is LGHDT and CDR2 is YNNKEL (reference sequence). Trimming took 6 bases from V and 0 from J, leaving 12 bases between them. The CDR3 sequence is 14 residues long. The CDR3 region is CASSPGAFSYEQYF. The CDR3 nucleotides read TGTGCCAGCAGTCCGGGCGCATTCTCCTACGAGCAGTACTTC.